A single sample is the source of the 14 T cell receptor beta chains below, sequenced in a study of immune evolution from preneoplasia to lung adenocarcinoma. Assay used: immunoSEQ multiplex PCR; TCRdb lists only in-frame clones, some missing. The sample comprises several thousand clones, roughly 86% of which are singletons, and under 2.5% rests with the top ten. Sequenced material: FFPE atypical adenomatous hyperplasia tissue from the lung. The subset denotes: atypical adenomatous hyperplasia (AAH), lung preneoplasia. Every receptor here comes from a person between 65 and 80 years old with lung adenocarcinoma.

Turning to this clone: The identical CDR3 is also encoded by other nucleotide sequences in the sample. The chain employs TRBV28 and TRBJ1-2; a possible D gene is TRBD1 (5 bases). V lost 2 bases and J lost 5, with 12 bases in between. CDR1 is MDHEN and CDR2 is SYDVKM in the germline V gene. CDR3 length equals 14 residues. The CDR3 DNA reads as TGTGCCAGCAGTTTACTTCGCAGGGTGTATGGCTACACCTTC. It specifies CASSLLRRVYGYTF.

The chain joins TRBV12-5 to TRBJ2-3; the match to TRBD1 covers 7 bases. Germline CDR1 is LGHNT and CDR2 is FRNRAP. The CDR3 has 14 amino acids. Germline trimming cut 3 bases from V and 5 bases from J; bases unmatched to any gene: 5. CDR3 in DNA: TGTGCTAGTGGTTTAGACAGGGCAGTAGATACGCAGTATTTT. This codes for CASGLDRAVDTQYF.

The chain has TRBV4-1 and TRBJ1-2; a weak D match, TRBD1 (5 bases). The CDR3 is made up of 15 amino acids. V was trimmed by 1 base and J by 9 bases, leaving 18 bases between them. CDR1 is MGHRA, CDR2 YSYEKL, per germline. The CDR3, as DNA: TGCGCCAGCAGCCAAGGCTTTCCGGGGGAGTATAGCTACACCTTC. Encoded protein: CASSQGFPGEYSYTF.

The chain is built from TRBV19 and TRBJ1-4; D possibly corresponds to TRBD1 (6 bases). In germline, CDR1 is LNHDA, CDR2 SQIVND (reference sequence). CDR3 size: 14 residues. V was shortened by 6 bases and J by 5 bases, with 13 bases between the two germline ends. The CDR3 DNA reads as TGTGCCAGTAGATCAGGGGTGGGCAATGAAAAACTGTTTTTT. It is translated as CASRSGVGNEKLFF.

The J gene is TRBJ2-3, the V gene TRBV27, with D unclear. Trimming took off 2 bases at V and 3 bases at J, with 15 bases between the two ends. The V gene's germline CDR1 is MNHEY and CDR2 SMNVEV (reference sequence). The CDR3 is made up of 16 amino acids. CDR3 region: CASSLMGSRQTDTQYF. CDR3 nucleotides: TGTGCCAGCAGTTTAATGGGGTCAAGGCAAACAGATACGCAGTATTTT.

V usage is TRBV7-9 and J usage is TRBJ1-1, with 9 nucleotides matching TRBD1. The CDR3 is 15 residues long. From germline, CDR1 is SEHNR and CDR2 FQNEAQ (reference sequence). V lost 4 bases and J lost 3; bases outside the gene matches: 6. The CDR3 DNA reads TGTGCCAGCAGCTCCGAGACAGGGGGTTACACTGAAGCTTTCTTT. The encoded protein is CASSSETGGYTEAFF.

V usage is TRBV7-6 and J usage is TRBJ1-1, with TRBD1 matching over 9 bases. The V gene end was trimmed by 1 base and the J gene end by 11 bases; junction bases not matched to a gene: 5. Germline V gene data show CDR1 as SGHVS and CDR2 as FNYEAQ. The CDR3 extends over 13 amino acids. CDR3: CASSLGTGASAFF. CDR3 bases: TGTGCCAGCAGCTTAGGGACAGGGGCGAGTGCTTTCTTT.

The chain carries TRBV29-1 and TRBJ2-1, with D possibly called TRBD1 or TRBD2 (6 bases each). CDR3 length: 12 amino acids. V lost 7 bases and J 9 bases, leaving 16 bases between the germline ends. Germline CDR1 and CDR2: SQVTM and ANQGSEA. CDR3 in amino acids: CSASGGGVEQFF. The DNA for the CDR3 is TGCAGCGCCTCCGGAGGGGGAGTTGAGCAGTTCTTC.

The chain joins TRBV7-9 to TRBJ2-7; D not certain. Germline lookup yields CDR1 SEHNR and CDR2 FQNEAQ (reference sequence). V lost 3 bases to trimming and J lost 0 bases, with 6 bases between them. This CDR3 comprises 13 residues. The CDR3 sequence: CASSFRTSYEQYF. As DNA, the CDR3 is TGTGCCAGCAGCTTTAGGACCTCCTACGAGCAGTACTTC.

The DNA for the CDR3 is TGTGCCAGCAGCTCGAACACCGGGGAGCTGTTTTTT. Translation: CASSSNTGELFF. J is TRBJ2-2 and V is TRBV5-4, with unresolved D. V dropped 3 bases and J dropped 0 bases, with 0 bases sitting between them. The CDR3 extends over 12 amino acids. Germline CDR1 is SGHNT and CDR2 is YYREEE (reference sequence). The whole variable domain, remainder taken from reference TRBV5-4 and TRBJ2-2, is ETGVTQSPTHLIKTRGQQVTLRCSSQSGHNTVSWYQQALGQGPQFIFQYYREEENGRGNFPPRFSGLQFPNYSSELNVNALELDDSALYLCASSSNTGELFFGEGSRLTVL.

The V call is TRBV9, the J call TRBJ1-2; 7 bases agree with TRBD1. CDR1 and CDR2 (germline): SGDLS, YYNGEE. The length of the CDR3 is 16 residues. Losses at the gene ends were 4 bases for V and 2 bases for J; bases not matched to a gene: 11. The CDR3 nucleotides are TGTGCCAGCAGCCACCCGGACAGGACGGTAAACTATGGCTACACCTTC. As protein: CASSHPDRTVNYGYTF.

The CDR3 nucleotides are TGTGCCAGCGGGACGGAAGCCTCTAACACTGAAGCTTTCTTT. This translates into CASGTEASNTEAFF. The chain links TRBV6-1 to TRBJ1-1, with D maybe TRBD1 (5 bases). Germline CDR1 MNHNS, CDR2 SASEGT. The CDR3 length is 14 residues. Between the trimmed V and J ends, which lost 8 bases and 2 bases, there was a span of 15 bases.

This chain links TRBV7-2 with TRBJ1-2; D unclear. V was trimmed by 3 bases and J by 4 bases, leaving 6 bases between them. Germline V gene sequence: CDR1 SGHTA, CDR2 FQGNSA. The CDR3 loop spans 12 amino acids. The CDR3 DNA follows: TGTGCCAGCAGCTTCGGAGGCTATGGCTACACCTTC. Translation gives CASSFGGYGYTF.

This chain joins TRBV5-1 and TRBJ2-3; TRBD2 aligns across 10 bases. The CDR3 consists of 16 residues. Germline CDR1 and CDR2: SGHRS and YFSETQ. V was pared by 4 bases and J by 6 bases, with 11 bases of the junction left unmatched. The CDR3 DNA sequence: TGCGCCAGCAGCCATAGCGGGGGGACCGTCGGGGATACGCAGTATTTT. As protein: CASSHSGGTVGDTQYF.